This record looks at one T cell receptor (beta chain) sequence and its context. The data stem from a study of blood T cell repertoires in COVID-19. As for the study in general: The origin of the acute and convalescent COVID-19 samples was the United States, Italy and Spain. The analysed material was cDNA or gDNA that came from T cells, B-cell-depleted T cells, or PBMCs.

Which cohort a participant joined came from the clinical history participants gave. Each recovered donor of Cohort 3 presented with two negative PCRs, clearance, or symptom resolution. Germline loops: CDR1 SGDLS, CDR2 YYNGEE. The CDR3 is made up of 13 amino acids. V shed 2 bases and J shed 4 bases, with 9 bases lying between them. Libraries were prepared by immunoSEQ multiplex PCR; TCRdb keeps only in-frame clonotypes and omits some of them. Here the sample spans about 320,000 clones, over 75% being singletons. Sequenced input: PBMCs or T cells enriched from blood (not recorded which). This TCR derives from a woman younger than 30 who had recovered from COVID-19. The chain uses TRBV9 and TRBJ1-2, with TRBD1 as a possible D gene (5 bases). The CDR3 DNA follows: TGTGCCAGCAGCGTCAGGGTAGGCTATGGCTACACCTTC. Its protein is CASSVRVGYGYTF.